Here is one TCR beta chain with its context. This sample was taken from a study of blood T cell repertoires in COVID-19. In the study overall: Researchers got acute and convalescent COVID-19 samples from the United States, Italy and Spain. The cDNA or gDNA used as material had been derived from T cells, B-cell-depleted T cells, or PBMCs.

Seattle participants joined during active infection and were tracked over time. Original handling: Amplification with reference gene primers provided the estimates of nucleated cell counts. Assay used: immunoSEQ multiplex PCR; TCRdb lists only in-frame clones, some missing. That table furnishes V, J and clone size, whereas the DNA furnished D and trimming. The sample has more than 300,000 clones; around 87% are singletons. Sequenced: peripheral blood. This TCR derives from a woman aged 25 to 45 with COVID-19, enrolled during active disease.

CDR3 in DNA: TGTGCCAGCAGTACAGATGGACTAGCGGGAGTTTCCTCCTACAATGAGCAGTTCTTC. The encoded protein is CASSTDGLAGVSSYNEQFF. The V call is TRBV6-2 or TRBV6-3, the J call TRBJ2-1; 13 bases match TRBD2. V trimming: 5 bases; J trimming: 0 bases; junction bases outside the gene matches: 10. CDR1 and CDR2 (germline): MNHEY, SVGEGT. The CDR3 sequence is 19 residues long.